These 23 T cell receptor beta chains came from one sample sequenced in a study of cytomegalovirus exposure and HLA in healthy donors (dated by TCRdb to about 2017). Receptor libraries were prepared by the immunoSEQ multiplex PCR assay. The multiplex PCR relied on a mix of 60 forward primers for TCR Vbeta segments and 13 reverse primers for TCR Jbeta segments. TCRdb took over this immuneACCESS table, retaining in-frame rearrangements with V and J assigned. Such tables are incomplete; in checked studies, under half of the missing clones stem from an unresolved V gene, and the remainder is unexplained. The sample table holds roughly 120,000 clones, of which about 74% were seen once. 3.5% to 5% of the sample comes from the top ten. The material sequenced was PBMCs. Receptors were obtained from a woman aged 50 to 60 in good health and CMV-seropositive.

V is TRBV6-5 and J is TRBJ2-2, with D uncertain. CDR3 size: 14 residues. V lost 3 bases and J lost 5, with 10 bases in between. Per the germline V gene, CDR1 is MNHEY and CDR2 is SVGAGI. CDR3 protein: CASSYKEFTGELFF. The CDR3 nucleotides are TGTGCCAGCAGTTATAAGGAGTTTACCGGGGAGCTGTTTTTT.

The J gene is TRBJ2-7, the V gene TRBV18; 9 bases agree with TRBD1. Trimming at V came to 3 bases and at J to 3 bases, leaving 9 bases not matched to a gene. Germline V gene lookup returns CDR1 KGHSH and CDR2 LQKENI. CDR3 length: 16 residues. The CDR3 nucleotides are TGTGCCAGCTCACCCCTTTCGACAGGGGGAGACTACGAGCAGTACTTC. Its translation is CASSPLSTGGDYEQYF.

The table lists this clone with a few counts. The chain is built from TRBV7-6 and TRBJ1-6; a possible D gene is TRBD1 (5 bases). This CDR3 spans 19 amino acids. From germline, CDR1 is SGHVS and CDR2 FNYEAQ. With 4 bases removed from V and 2 bases from J, the gap between germline ends came to 21 bases. CDR3 sequence reads: CASSSSSGRGGTYNSPLHF. The CDR3 coding sequence is TGTGCCAGCAGCTCCTCTTCGGGTAGGGGAGGAACCTATAATTCACCCCTCCACTTT.

This chain links TRBV20-1 with TRBJ2-3; D is ambiguous. In germline, CDR1 is DFQATT, CDR2 SNEGSKA (reference sequence). V lost 5 bases and J lost 2, with 5 bases in between. The CDR3 spans 11 residues. DNA for the CDR3: TGCAGTGCTTCTTACACAGATACGCAGTATTTT. Amino acids: CSASYTDTQYF.

The rearrangement uses TRBV7-2 and TRBJ1-3, with D perhaps TRBD1 (6 bases). Trimming took 1 base from V and 0 from J, leaving 10 bases between them. CDR3 length: 16 amino acids. The germline V gene encodes CDR1 SGHTA and CDR2 FQGNSA. CDR3 amino acids: CASSLEGTNSGNTIYF. DNA for the CDR3: TGTGCCAGCAGCTTAGAGGGGACAAACTCTGGAAACACCATATATTTT. The variable domain in full, completed from reference TRBV7-2 and TRBJ1-3, reads GAGVSQSPSNKVTEKGKDVELRCDPISGHTALYWYRQSLGQGLEFLIYFQGNSAPDKSGLPSDRFSAERTGGSVSTLTIQRTQQEDSAVYLCASSLEGTNSGNTIYFGEGSWLTVV.

With regard to this clone: Other DNA sequences in this sample translate to the same CDR3. This chain joins TRBV2 and TRBJ1-5; the match to TRBD1 covers 9 bases. V gave up 0 bases and J gave up 4 bases; unmatched junction bases: 4. Germline V gene sequence: CDR1 SNHLY, CDR2 FYNNEI. CDR3 size: 16 residues. CDR3 protein: CASSEALGQGNQPQHF. The CDR3 DNA follows: TGTGCCAGCAGTGAAGCGCTGGGACAGGGAAATCAGCCCCAGCATTTT.

The chain recombines TRBV28 with TRBJ1-2; 7 bases are a match to TRBD1. Germline lookup yields CDR1 MDHEN and CDR2 SYDVKM. Trimming at V came to 7 bases and at J to 2 bases, leaving 13 bases not matched to a gene. CDR3 size: 16 residues. In nucleotides, the CDR3 is TGTGCCAGCACCAAAGCCCGGCAGGGGGACAACTATGGCTACACCTTC. Translated, it gives CASTKARQGDNYGYTF.

The V gene is TRBV6-6, the J gene TRBJ1-5; D not certain. CDR3 size: 14 residues. Between the trimmed V and J ends, which lost 2 bases and 4 bases, there was a span of 9 bases. Germline V gives CDR1 MNHNY, CDR2 SVGAGI (reference sequence). CDR3 sequence (DNA): TGTGCCAGCAGTTACCTGGGCCCGAATCAGCCCCAGCATTTT. Translating it yields CASSYLGPNQPQHF.

The rearrangement joins TRBV4-3 to TRBJ2-3, with unresolved D. Germline-derived CDR1 and CDR2 are LGHNA and YSLEER. Trimming cost V 0 bases and J 0 bases, with 7 bases left between them. This CDR3 is 15 amino acids long. CDR3 residues: CASSQEERSTDTQYF. The CDR3 nucleotides read TGCGCCAGCAGCCAAGAGGAGCGCAGCACAGATACGCAGTATTTT.

About this clone itself: Other DNA sequences of this sample code for an identical CDR3. The chain combines TRBV2 with TRBJ2-1, with 9 bases aligning to TRBD2. This CDR3 has 13 amino acids. Germline assignment: CDR1 SNHLY and CDR2 FYNNEI. Unmatched junction bases numbered 2, after V lost 6 bases and J lost 5 bases. The CDR3, as DNA: TGTGCCAGCAGGCGGGGGGGGAACAATGAGCAGTTCTTC. It translates to CASRRGGNNEQFF.

The chain combines TRBV5-1 with TRBJ1-2; a weak D match, TRBD1 (6 bases). Germline values: CDR1 SGHRS, CDR2 YFSETQ. CDR3 length equals 12 residues. V lost 4 bases to trimming and J lost 4 bases, with 8 bases between them. The CDR3 sequence: CASSQQGYGYTF. The CDR3, as DNA: TGCGCCAGCAGCCAACAGGGCTATGGCTACACCTTC.

In its sample, this clone was seen a few times. V usage is TRBV6-6 and J usage is TRBJ2-7; the D gene is possibly TRBD1 (7 bases). Trimming pared 5 bases from V and 5 bases from J, leaving 10 bases between. The CDR3 length is 12 residues. From germline, CDR1 is MNHNY and CDR2 SVGAGI (reference sequence). Here the CDR3 reads CASSPRGDEQYF. DNA of the CDR3: TGTGCCAGCAGTCCCAGGGGGGACGAGCAGTACTTC.

The chain has TRBV5-1 and TRBJ2-3; perhaps TRBD1 as D (5 bases). CDR1 is SGHRS, CDR2 YFSETQ, per germline. V was trimmed by 4 bases and J by 0 bases, leaving 9 bases between them. The CDR3 has 14 amino acids. For the CDR3, the DNA is TGCGCCAGCAGCCCGACAGCTAGCACAGATACGCAGTATTTT. This encodes CASSPTASTDTQYF. Using reference TRBV5-1 and TRBJ2-3 for the parts outside the CDR3, the full variable domain is KAGVTQTPRYLIKTRGQQVTLSCSPISGHRSVSWYQQTPGQGLQFLFEYFSETQRNKGNFPGRFSGRQFSNSRSEMNVSTLELGDSALYLCASSPTASTDTQYFGPGTRLTVL.

The chain joins TRBV7-9 to TRBJ2-6, with TRBD1 as a possible D gene (6 bases). Trimming took 4 bases from V and 1 from J, leaving 11 bases between them. The CDR3 extends over 16 amino acids. Per germline, CDR1 SEHNR and CDR2 FQNEAQ (reference sequence). The CDR3 nucleotides read TGTGCCAGCAGCTCCCGACAGGCATCTGGGGCCAACGTCCTGACTTTC. It is translated as CASSSRQASGANVLTF. Variable domain in full (rest from reference TRBV7-9 and TRBJ2-6): DTGVSQNPRHKITKRGQNVTFRCDPISEHNRLYWYRQTLGQGPEFLTYFQNEAQLEKSRLLSDRFSAERPKGSFSTLEIQRTEQGDSAMYLCASSSRQASGANVLTFGAGSRLTVL.

The chain recombines TRBV2 with TRBJ1-4; 7 bases agree with TRBD1. This CDR3 spans 16 amino acids. V gave up 6 bases and J gave up 3 bases; unmatched junction bases: 10. CDR1 and CDR2 from the germline V gene are SNHLY and FYNNEI. CDR3 DNA: TGTGCCAGCAGGAACTTAAAGGGGGCGGCTAATGAAAAACTGTTTTTT. This codes for CASRNLKGAANEKLFF.

This clone was seen once. The chain employs TRBV6-4 and TRBJ2-1; 14 bases are shared with TRBD2. The CDR3 runs to 16 residues. Germline values: CDR1 MRHNA, CDR2 SNTAGT. The V and J ends lost 7 bases and 8 bases, in that order; junction bases with no gene match: 10. The CDR3 bases are TGTGCCAGCATCAAGACTAGCGGGGGGGCAGGGGATGAGCAGTTCTTC. It is translated as CASIKTSGGAGDEQFF.

The chain has TRBV9 and TRBJ2-5, with D possibly TRBD2 on 7 matching bases. The CDR3 covers 16 residues. Trimming pared 3 bases from V and 5 bases from J, leaving 20 bases between. Germline V gene sequence: CDR1 SGDLS, CDR2 YYNGEE. CDR3 coding DNA: TGTGCCAGCAGCGAGACGGGGGGCCCCGGGGAGGAGACCCAGTACTTC. Its protein product is CASSETGGPGEETQYF.

The rearrangement links TRBV7-3 to TRBJ2-1, with 7 bases aligning to TRBD1. Trimming removed 3 bases from V and 9 bases from J; junction bases left unmatched: 2. The germline V gene encodes CDR1 SGHTA and CDR2 FQGTGA. The CDR3 sequence is 12 residues long. CDR3 sequence: CASSLTGSEQFF. DNA for the CDR3: TGTGCCAGCAGCTTGACAGGGTCTGAGCAGTTCTTC.

CDR3 in DNA: TGCGCCAGCAGCCAGGCCGACAGGGGGTATCAGCCCCAGCATTTT. It translates to CASSQADRGYQPQHF. V usage is TRBV4-1 and J usage is TRBJ1-5; 9 bases match TRBD1. Germline trimming cut 3 bases from V and 5 bases from J; bases unmatched to any gene: 5. Germline V gene sequence: CDR1 MGHRA, CDR2 YSYEKL. The CDR3 spans 15 residues.

The rearrangement uses TRBV5-4 and TRBJ2-2; perhaps TRBD1 as D (6 bases). The germline V gene encodes CDR1 SGHNT and CDR2 YYREEE (reference sequence). The V end was cut by 0 bases, the J end by 7 bases, with 10 bases between. The CDR3 has 14 amino acids. The CDR3: CASSLDRVDGELFF. The CDR3 bases are TGTGCCAGCAGCTTGGACAGGGTGGACGGGGAGCTGTTTTTT. Complete variable domain (other parts from reference TRBV5-4 and TRBJ2-2): ETGVTQSPTHLIKTRGQQVTLRCSSQSGHNTVSWYQQALGQGPQFIFQYYREEENGRGNFPPRFSGLQFPNYSSELNVNALELDDSALYLCASSLDRVDGELFFGEGSRLTVL.

The chain uses TRBV19 and TRBJ1-4; D is unclear. In germline, CDR1 is LNHDA, CDR2 SQIVND (reference sequence). The CDR3 runs to 13 residues. With 4 bases removed from V and 3 bases from J, the gap between germline ends came to 6 bases. CDR3 region: CASSSSANEKLFF. CDR3 nucleotides: TGTGCCAGTAGTAGTTCAGCTAATGAAAAACTGTTTTTT.

The chain has TRBV7-2 and TRBJ1-4; TRBD1 might be the D (6 bases). The V gene lost 6 bases and the J gene lost 5 bases, with 13 bases spanning the gap. The CDR3 is made up of 14 amino acids. Germline V gives CDR1 SGHTA, CDR2 FQGNSA. The CDR3 sequence is CASRVDRQNEKLFF. The CDR3 DNA reads as TGTGCCAGCAGAGTAGACAGGCAAAATGAAAAACTGTTTTTT.

The rearrangement uses TRBV5-1 and TRBJ2-7, with TRBD2 identical over 14 bases. Looked up from germline, CDR1 is SGHRS and CDR2 is YFSETQ. The CDR3 contains 17 residues. The junction had 4 bases not matched to a gene; V was cut back by 2 bases and J by 0 bases. Written as DNA, the CDR3 is TGCGCCAGCAGCTTCGGACTAGCGGGGGGCTACTCCTACGAGCAGTACTTC. This gives the protein CASSFGLAGGYSYEQYF.